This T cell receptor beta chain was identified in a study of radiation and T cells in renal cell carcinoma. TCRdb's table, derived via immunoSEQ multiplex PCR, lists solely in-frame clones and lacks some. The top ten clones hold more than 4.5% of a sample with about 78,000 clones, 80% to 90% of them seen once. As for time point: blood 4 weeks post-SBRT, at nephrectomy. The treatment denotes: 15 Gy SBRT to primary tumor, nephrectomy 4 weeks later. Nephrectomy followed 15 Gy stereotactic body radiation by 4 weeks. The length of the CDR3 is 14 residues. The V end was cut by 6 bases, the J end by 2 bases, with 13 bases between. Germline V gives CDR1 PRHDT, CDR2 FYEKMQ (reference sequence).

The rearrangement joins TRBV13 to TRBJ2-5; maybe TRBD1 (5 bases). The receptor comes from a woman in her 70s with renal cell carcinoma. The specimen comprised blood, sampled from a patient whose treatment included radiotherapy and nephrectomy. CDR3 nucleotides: TGTGCCAGCAGTCGACGCAGGGATCAAGAGACCCAGTACTTC. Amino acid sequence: CASSRRRDQETQYF.